A single sample is the source of the 6 T cell receptor beta chains below, sequenced in a study of T cell changes during pregnancy in multiple sclerosis. TCRdb's table, derived via immunoSEQ multiplex PCR, lists solely in-frame clones and lacks some. Of about 59,000 clones in the sample, nearly 95% are singletons; the top ten hold about 2.5%. Sequenced material: CD8+ T cells from peripheral blood mononuclear cells, taken in the third trimester of pregnancy. The receptor set was obtained from a female donor with multiple sclerosis, enrolled in a pregnancy study.

The chain carries TRBV15 and TRBJ2-5; TRBD2 matches at 7 bases. The germline CDR1 and CDR2 sequences are LNHNV and YYDKDF (reference sequence). V lost 3 bases, J lost 1 base, and 8 bases stayed unmatched. The CDR3 totals 16 residues. The CDR3 region is CATSSGGGTTQETQYF. In nucleotides, the CDR3 is TGTGCCACCAGCAGTGGGGGAGGGACTACCCAAGAGACCCAGTACTTC.

J is TRBJ2-1 and V is TRBV27; TRBD2 matches 8 bases. Germline V gives CDR1 MNHEY, CDR2 SMNVEV (reference sequence). This CDR3 has 15 amino acids. Trimming cost V 8 bases and J 4 bases; bases outside gene matches: 10. The CDR3 bases are TGTGCCAGCGGTCTAACGGGAGGGGGGTACAATGAGCAGTTCTTC. Amino acid sequence: CASGLTGGGYNEQFF.

The chain links TRBV19 to TRBJ1-1, with D possibly matching TRBD1 (5 bases). Trimming took off 2 bases at V and 4 bases at J, with 8 bases between the two ends. The CDR3 loop spans 13 amino acids. The germline V gene has CDR1 LNHDA and CDR2 SQIVND (reference sequence). CDR3 DNA: TGTGCCAGTAGTATACAAGGGGTCACTGAAGCTTTCTTT. Translated, it gives CASSIQGVTEAFF.

The chain joins TRBV28 to TRBJ2-7; the D is unclear. Germline values: CDR1 MDHEN, CDR2 SYDVKM. This CDR3 is 12 amino acids long. V lost 3 bases and J 2 bases, leaving 5 bases between the germline ends. The chain's CDR3 is CASSLSAYEQYF. CDR3 bases: TGTGCCAGCAGTTTGTCGGCCTACGAGCAGTACTTC.

This chain uses TRBV11-2 with TRBJ2-5; 10 nucleotides align to TRBD1. The CDR3 has 14 amino acids. The V and J ends lost 7 bases and 4 bases, in that order; junction bases with no gene match: 6. Germline CDR1 reads SGHAT; CDR2 reads FQNNGV. The CDR3 region has the DNA TGTGCCAGCACCGGTGACAGGGGGCGAGAGACCCAGTACTTC. It codes for CASTGDRGRETQYF.

The rearrangement links TRBV27 to TRBJ2-1; 16 nucleotides line up with TRBD2. The CDR3 runs 17 residues. In germline, CDR1 is MNHEY, CDR2 SMNVEV (reference sequence). Trimming took 5 bases from V and 8 from J; bases not matched to a gene: 9. This CDR3 reads CASSIPGLAGGPHEQFF. CDR3 coding DNA: TGTGCCAGCAGTATACCGGGACTAGCGGGAGGGCCGCATGAGCAGTTCTTC.